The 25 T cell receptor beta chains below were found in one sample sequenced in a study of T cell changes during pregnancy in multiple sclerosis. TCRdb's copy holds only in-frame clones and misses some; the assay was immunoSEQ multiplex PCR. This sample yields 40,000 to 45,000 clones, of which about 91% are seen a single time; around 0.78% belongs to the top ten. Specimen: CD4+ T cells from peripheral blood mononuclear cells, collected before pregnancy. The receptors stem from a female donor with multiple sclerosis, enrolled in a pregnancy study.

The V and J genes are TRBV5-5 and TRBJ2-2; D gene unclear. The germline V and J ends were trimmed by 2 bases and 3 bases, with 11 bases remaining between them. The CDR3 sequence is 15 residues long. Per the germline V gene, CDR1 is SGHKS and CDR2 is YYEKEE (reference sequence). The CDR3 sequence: CASSFIPFDTGELFF. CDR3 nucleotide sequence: TGTGCCAGCAGCTTTATCCCCTTTGACACCGGGGAGCTGTTTTTT.

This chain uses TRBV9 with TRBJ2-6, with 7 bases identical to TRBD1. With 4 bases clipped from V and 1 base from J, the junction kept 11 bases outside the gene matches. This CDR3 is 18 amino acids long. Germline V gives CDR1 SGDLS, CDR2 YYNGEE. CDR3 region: CASSLMTGFLSGANVLTF. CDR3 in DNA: TGTGCCAGCAGCTTGATGACAGGGTTCCTTTCTGGGGCCAACGTCCTGACTTTC.

The CDR3: CASSPGGASRDYGYTF. In DNA form, the CDR3 reads TGTGCCAGCAGCCCGGGGGGGGCATCCCGGGACTATGGCTACACCTTC. The chain recombines TRBV5-6 with TRBJ1-2; D possibly corresponds to TRBD1 (6 bases). The CDR3 extends over 16 amino acids. The germline V and J ends were trimmed by 4 bases and 3 bases, with 19 bases remaining between them. Germline V CDR1 and CDR2: SGHDT, YYEEEE.

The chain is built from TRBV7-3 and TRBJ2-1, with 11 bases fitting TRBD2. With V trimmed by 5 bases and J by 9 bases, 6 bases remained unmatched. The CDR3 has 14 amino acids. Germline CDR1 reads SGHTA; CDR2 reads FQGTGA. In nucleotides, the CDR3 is TGTGCCAGCAGCATTAGCGGGGGGGTTGCTGAGCAGTTCTTC. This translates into CASSISGGVAEQFF.

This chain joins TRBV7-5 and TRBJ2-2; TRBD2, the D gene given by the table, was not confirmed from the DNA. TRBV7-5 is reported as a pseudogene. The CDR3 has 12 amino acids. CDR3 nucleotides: TGTGCCAGAAGCCCTCGGGACGGGGAGCTGTTTTTT. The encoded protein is CARSPRDGELFF.

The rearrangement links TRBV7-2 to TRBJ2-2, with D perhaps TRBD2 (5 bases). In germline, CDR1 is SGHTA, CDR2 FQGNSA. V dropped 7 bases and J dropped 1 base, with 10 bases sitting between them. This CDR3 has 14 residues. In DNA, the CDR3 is TGTGCCAGCACGGGATACGTGAACACCGGGGAGCTGTTTTTT. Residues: CASTGYVNTGELFF.

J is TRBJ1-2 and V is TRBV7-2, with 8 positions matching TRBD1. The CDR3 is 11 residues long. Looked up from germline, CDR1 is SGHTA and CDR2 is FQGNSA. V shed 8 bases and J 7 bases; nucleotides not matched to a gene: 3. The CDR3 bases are TGTGCCAGCCCACAGGGGGGTGGCTACACCTTC. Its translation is CASPQGGGYTF.

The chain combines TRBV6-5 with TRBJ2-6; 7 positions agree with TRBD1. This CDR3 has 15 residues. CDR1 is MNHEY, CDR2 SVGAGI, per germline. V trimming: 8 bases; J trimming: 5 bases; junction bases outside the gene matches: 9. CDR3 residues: CASGIGQVWANVLTF. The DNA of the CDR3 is TGTGCCAGCGGAATCGGACAGGTTTGGGCCAACGTCCTGACTTTC.

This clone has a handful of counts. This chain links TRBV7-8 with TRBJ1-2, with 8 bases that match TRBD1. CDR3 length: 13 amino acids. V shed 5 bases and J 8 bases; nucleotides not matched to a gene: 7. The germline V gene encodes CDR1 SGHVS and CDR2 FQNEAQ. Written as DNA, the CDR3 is TGTGCCAGCAGCCGGGGACAGGTCGGGGGCTACACCTTC. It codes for CASSRGQVGGYTF.

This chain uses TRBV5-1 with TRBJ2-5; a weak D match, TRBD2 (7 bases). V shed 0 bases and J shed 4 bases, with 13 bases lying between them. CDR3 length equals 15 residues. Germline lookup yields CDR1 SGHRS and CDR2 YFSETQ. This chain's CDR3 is CASSLGPAGAETQYF. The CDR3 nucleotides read TGCGCCAGCAGCTTGGGCCCCGCGGGGGCAGAGACCCAGTACTTC.

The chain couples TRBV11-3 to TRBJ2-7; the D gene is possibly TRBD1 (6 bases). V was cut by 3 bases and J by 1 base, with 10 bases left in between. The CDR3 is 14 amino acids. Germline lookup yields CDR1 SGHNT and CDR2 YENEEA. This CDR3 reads CASSFPGQSYEQYF. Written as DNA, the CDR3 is TGTGCCAGCAGCTTCCCCGGACAGTCCTACGAGCAGTACTTC.

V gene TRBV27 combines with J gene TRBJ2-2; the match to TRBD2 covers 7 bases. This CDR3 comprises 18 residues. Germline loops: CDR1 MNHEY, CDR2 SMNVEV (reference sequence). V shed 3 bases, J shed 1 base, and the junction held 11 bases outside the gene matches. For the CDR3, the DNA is TGTGCCAGCAGTTTCCCTCTGGGGGGGAGGATGAACACCGGGGAGCTGTTTTTT. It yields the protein CASSFPLGGRMNTGELFF.

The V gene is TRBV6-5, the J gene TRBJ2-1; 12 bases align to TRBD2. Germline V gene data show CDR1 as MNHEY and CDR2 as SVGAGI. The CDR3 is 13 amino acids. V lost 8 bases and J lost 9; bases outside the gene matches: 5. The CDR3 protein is CASSLAGGSEQFF. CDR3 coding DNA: TGTGCCAGCTCTCTAGCGGGGGGGAGTGAGCAGTTCTTC.

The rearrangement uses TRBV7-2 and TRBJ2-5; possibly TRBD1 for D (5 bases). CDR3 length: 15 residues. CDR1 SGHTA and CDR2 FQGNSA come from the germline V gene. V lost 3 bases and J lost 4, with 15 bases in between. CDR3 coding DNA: TGTGCCAGCAGCTTGGCAGGGAATCGGCCAGAGACCCAGTACTTC. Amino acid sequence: CASSLAGNRPETQYF.

The CDR3 bases are TGTGCCAGCAGTTCTCTTAGTTTAGCCAAAAACATTCAGTACTTC. Its translation: CASSSLSLAKNIQYF. The chain employs TRBV27 and TRBJ2-4; D gene uncertain. This CDR3 has 15 residues. Trimming took off 4 bases at V and 0 bases at J, with 10 bases between the two ends. Germline loops: CDR1 MNHEY, CDR2 SMNVEV (reference sequence).

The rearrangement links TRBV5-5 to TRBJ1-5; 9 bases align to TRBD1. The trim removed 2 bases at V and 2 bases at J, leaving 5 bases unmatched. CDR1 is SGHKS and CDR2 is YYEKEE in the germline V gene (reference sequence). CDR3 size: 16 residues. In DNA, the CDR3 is TGTGCCAGCAGCTTCGGACAGGGGATTGGCAATCAGCCCCAGCATTTT. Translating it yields CASSFGQGIGNQPQHF.

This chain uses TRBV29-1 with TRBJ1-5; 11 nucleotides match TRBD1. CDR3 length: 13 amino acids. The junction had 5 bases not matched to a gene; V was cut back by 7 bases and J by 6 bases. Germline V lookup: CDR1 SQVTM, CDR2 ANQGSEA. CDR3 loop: CSGWTGGLQPQHF. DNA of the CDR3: TGCAGCGGATGGACAGGGGGCCTTCAGCCCCAGCATTTT.

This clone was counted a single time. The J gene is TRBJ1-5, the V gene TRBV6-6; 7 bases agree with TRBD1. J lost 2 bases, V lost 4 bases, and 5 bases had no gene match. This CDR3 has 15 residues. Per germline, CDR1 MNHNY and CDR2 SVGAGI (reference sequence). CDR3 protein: CASSSLTGGNQPQHF. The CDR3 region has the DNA TGTGCCAGCAGTTCCCTAACAGGGGGCAATCAGCCCCAGCATTTT.

In DNA, the CDR3 is TGTGCCAGCAGCCCCCTAGCGGGGGGGCAAGAGACCCAGTACTTC. Amino acids: CASSPLAGGQETQYF. The chain links TRBV9 to TRBJ2-5; TRBD2 aligns across 12 bases. The V and J ends lost 4 bases and 2 bases, in that order; junction bases with no gene match: 3. Germline values: CDR1 SGDLS, CDR2 YYNGEE. The CDR3 loop spans 15 amino acids.

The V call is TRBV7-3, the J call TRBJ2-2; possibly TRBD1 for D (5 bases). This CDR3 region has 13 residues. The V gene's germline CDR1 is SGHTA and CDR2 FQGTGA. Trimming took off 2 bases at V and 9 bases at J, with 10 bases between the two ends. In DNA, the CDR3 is TGTGCCAGCAGCTTAGTAGGGGCCCGGGAGCTGTTTTTT. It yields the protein CASSLVGARELFF.

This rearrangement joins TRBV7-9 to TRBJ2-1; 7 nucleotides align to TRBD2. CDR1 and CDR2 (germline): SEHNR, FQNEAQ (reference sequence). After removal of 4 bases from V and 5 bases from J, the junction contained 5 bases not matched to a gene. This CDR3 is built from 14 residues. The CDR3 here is CASSSGTINNEQFF. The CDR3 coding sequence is TGTGCCAGCAGCTCTGGGACTATCAACAATGAGCAGTTCTTC.

CDR3 sequence (DNA): TGTGCCAGCAGTCCCAGGGGTCTTTACACCGGGGAGCTGTTTTTT. Protein: CASSPRGLYTGELFF. The chain combines TRBV6-5 with TRBJ2-2, with D possibly being TRBD1 (6 bases). Trimming cost V 5 bases and J 3 bases, with 13 bases left between them. This CDR3 contains 15 residues. Germline loops: CDR1 MNHEY, CDR2 SVGAGI.

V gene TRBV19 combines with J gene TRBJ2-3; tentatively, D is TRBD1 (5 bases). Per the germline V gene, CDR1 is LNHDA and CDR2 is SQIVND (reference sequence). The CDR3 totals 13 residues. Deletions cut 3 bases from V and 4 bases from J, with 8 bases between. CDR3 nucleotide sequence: TGTGCCAGTAGTATCCAGGGCCCAGATACGCAGTATTTT. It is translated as CASSIQGPDTQYF.

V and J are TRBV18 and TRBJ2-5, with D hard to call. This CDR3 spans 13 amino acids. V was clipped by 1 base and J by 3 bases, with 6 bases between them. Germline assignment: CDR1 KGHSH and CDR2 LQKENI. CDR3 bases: TGTGCCAGCTCACCACGGGCCAAAGAGACCCAGTACTTC. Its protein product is CASSPRAKETQYF.

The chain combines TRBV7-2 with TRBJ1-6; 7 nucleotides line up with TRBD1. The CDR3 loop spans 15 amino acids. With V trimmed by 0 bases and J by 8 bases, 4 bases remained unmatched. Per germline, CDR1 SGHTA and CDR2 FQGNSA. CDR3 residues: CASSLAPGQYSPLHF. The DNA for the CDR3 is TGTGCCAGCAGCTTAGCTCCGGGACAGTATTCACCCCTCCACTTT.